This TCR beta chain was sequenced for a study of blood T cells in healthy people across ages. The germline V gene encodes CDR1 SGHRS and CDR2 YFSETQ. This CDR3 comprises 17 residues. V was pared by 3 bases and J by 7 bases, with 16 bases of the junction left unmatched. Alongside a J-beta primer mix, a sample-barcoded 5' primer served in a second PCR lasting roughly 7 to 11 cycles. One entry per CDR3 protein, called by TCRdb with MiXCR from the 5' RACE reads. The data show roughly 2 million distinct CDR3 sequences, with 49% seen just once and 2.1% held by the top ten. The specimen sequenced was blood. This TCR was recovered from a woman between 35 and 50 years old in good health. The rearrangement joins TRBV5-1 to TRBJ2-7; 10 nucleotides match TRBD1. The CDR3 DNA follows: TGCGCCAGCAGCTCCCCCTCGGGGACAGGGGATTACTGGGAGCAGTACTTC. Translating it yields CASSSPSGTGDYWEQYF.